This entry lists 16 T cell receptor beta chains sequenced from one sample in a study of CD8+ T cells in alopecia areata. RNA was extracted and reverse transcribed into cDNA as the sequencing template. Some clones are missing from TCRdb's copy, which holds only in-frame ones; the method was immunoSEQ multiplex PCR. The data hold some 130,000 clones, with around 50% observed a single time. The input for sequencing was CD4+ T cells sorted from blood, taken at week 0. Receptors were obtained from a human donor with alopecia areata.

This rearrangement joins TRBV7-2 to TRBJ2-7; TRBD1 matches at 7 bases. From germline, CDR1 is SGHTA and CDR2 FQGNSA. V was pared by 5 bases and J by 1 base, with 8 bases of the junction left unmatched. The CDR3 totals 15 residues. CDR3 amino acids: CASSRTGTASYEQYF. CDR3 sequence (DNA): TGTGCCAGCAGCCGTACCGGGACAGCATCCTACGAGCAGTACTTC.

The rearrangement links TRBV10-3 to TRBJ1-2; D gene uncertain. The CDR3 extends over 16 amino acids. CDR1 is ENHRY, CDR2 SYGVKD, per germline. V was clipped by 3 bases and J by 2 bases, with 16 bases between them. The CDR3 here is CAISDPLGASNYGYTF. The CDR3 coding sequence is TGTGCCATCAGTGACCCACTGGGTGCTTCGAACTATGGCTACACCTTC.

This sequence joins TRBV5-1 and TRBJ1-5; no clear D. The CDR3 length is 16 residues. The V gene lost 0 bases and the J gene lost 1 base, with 11 bases spanning the gap. Germline values: CDR1 SGHRS, CDR2 YFSETQ. In DNA, the CDR3 is TGCGCCAGCAGCTTGGCTGGCAGGAGCAGCAATCAGCCCCAGCATTTT. It translates to CASSLAGRSSNQPQHF.

This clone was recorded once. The chain combines TRBV20-1 with TRBJ1-2; D remains unclear. The CDR3 totals 11 residues. V was shortened by 5 bases and J by 4 bases, with 8 bases between the two germline ends. CDR1 and CDR2 from the germline V gene are DFQATT and SNEGSKA (reference sequence). This CDR3 reads CSALTVYGYTF. Written as DNA, the CDR3 is TGCAGTGCTCTTACGGTCTATGGCTACACCTTC.

The genes are TRBV25-1 and TRBJ2-1; 7 positions agree with TRBD1. CDR3 size: 16 residues. Losses at the gene ends were 6 bases for V and 0 bases for J; bases not matched to a gene: 8. Germline V gives CDR1 MGHDK, CDR2 SYGVNS. Written as DNA, the CDR3 is TGTGCCAGCAGCGCAAGACAGGGAAGCTCCTACAATGAGCAGTTCTTC. Amino acid sequence: CASSARQGSSYNEQFF.

CDR3 residues: CASSAGEYQETQYF. The DNA for the CDR3 is TGTGCCAGCAGTGCGGGGGAGTACCAAGAGACCCAGTACTTC. This chain uses TRBV2 with TRBJ2-5; TRBD2 might be the D (6 bases). V was shortened by 4 bases and J by 0 bases, with 9 bases between the two germline ends. CDR1 and CDR2 from the germline V gene are SNHLY and FYNNEI. The CDR3 runs to 14 residues.

The chain employs TRBV6-6 and TRBJ2-2, with D possibly TRBD1 on 5 matching bases. Per germline, CDR1 MNHNY and CDR2 SVGAGI (reference sequence). The CDR3 contains 15 residues. Trimming shortened V by 2 bases and J by 1 base, and 8 bases separated the two germline ends. The CDR3 DNA is TGTGCCAGCAGTTACGGGGCGATGAACACCGGGGAGCTGTTTTTT. Translated: CASSYGAMNTGELFF.

This clone has a handful of counts. The chain employs TRBV28 and TRBJ1-2; no definite D call. This CDR3 region has 12 residues. The germline CDR1 and CDR2 sequences are MDHEN and SYDVKM. The V end lost 1 base, the J end lost 7 bases, and 7 bases lay between the germline ends. Here the CDR3 DNA reads TGTGCCAGCAGTTTATTAGGGTTTGGCTACACCTTC. It is translated as CASSLLGFGYTF.

This clone was detected ten times or more. The genes are TRBV19 and TRBJ2-2; D is possibly TRBD1 or TRBD2 (5 bases each). Between the trimmed V and J ends, which lost 3 bases and 0 bases, there was a span of 8 bases. This CDR3 is 15 amino acids long. Per the germline V gene, CDR1 is LNHDA and CDR2 is SQIVND (reference sequence). CDR3 DNA: TGTGCCAGTAGTATCGGGGACGCGAACACCGGGGAGCTGTTTTTT. It specifies CASSIGDANTGELFF.

The J gene is TRBJ2-3, the V gene TRBV6-5, with D perhaps TRBD1 or TRBD2 (6 bases each). Trimming pared 0 bases from V and 4 bases from J, leaving 11 bases between. The CDR3 is 15 amino acids. The germline CDR1 and CDR2 sequences are MNHEY and SVGAGI. The CDR3 coding sequence is TGTGCCAGCAGTTACTCGGGGGGCCATGCAGATACGCAGTATTTT. It specifies CASSYSGGHADTQYF.

This clone showed up just a few times. The V call is TRBV25-1, the J call TRBJ2-5, with 10 bases identical to TRBD2. CDR3 length equals 14 residues. The V gene end was trimmed by 4 bases and the J gene end by 4 bases; junction bases not matched to a gene: 3. Germline values: CDR1 MGHDK, CDR2 SYGVNS. The CDR3 DNA is TGTGCCAGCAGTGGAGCGGGGGGGAGAGAGACCCAGTACTTC. This encodes CASSGAGGRETQYF.

Only a few counts were recorded for this clone. The V call is TRBV5-6, the J call TRBJ1-4; TRBD1 is a possible D gene (5 bases). The CDR3 has 12 residues. Trimming removed 4 bases at V and 10 bases at J, with 11 bases between. Germline values: CDR1 SGHDT, CDR2 YYEEEE. CDR3 nucleotide sequence: TGTGCCAGCAGCCGTGTGGGGCGAAAACTGTTTTTT. Translating it yields CASSRVGRKLFF.

V and J are TRBV5-6 and TRBJ1-1; perhaps TRBD1 as D (6 bases). V was clipped by 4 bases and J by 0 bases, with 16 bases between them. Germline assignment: CDR1 SGHDT and CDR2 YYEEEE. This CDR3 has 16 amino acids. The CDR3 region has the DNA TGTGCCAGCAGCCTCGAGGGGGGTCTCATGAACACTGAAGCTTTCTTT. It specifies CASSLEGGLMNTEAFF.

This chain joins TRBV13 and TRBJ1-6; the D gene is possibly TRBD1 (5 bases). The CDR3 has 13 amino acids. Germline V gene sequence: CDR1 PRHDT, CDR2 FYEKMQ (reference sequence). The V end lost 7 bases, the J end lost 9 bases, and 13 bases lay between the germline ends. Here the CDR3 reads CASTTVGGSPLHF. CDR3 nucleotides: TGTGCCAGCACCACCGTGGGGGGTTCACCCCTCCACTTT. Based on the CDR3 plus reference TRBV13 and TRBJ1-6, the full variable domain is AAGVIQSPRHLIKEKRETATLKCYPIPRHDTVYWYQQGPGQDPQFLISFYEKMQSDKGSIPDRFSAQQFSDYHSELNMSSLELGDSALYFCASTTVGGSPLHFGNGTRLTVT.

This rearrangement joins TRBV4-2 to TRBJ1-4; 9 nucleotides match TRBD1. In germline, CDR1 is LGHNA, CDR2 YNFKEQ. V gave up 5 bases and J gave up 1 base; unmatched junction bases: 2. The CDR3 loop spans 15 amino acids. CDR3 loop: CASSRQGVTNEKLFF. Here the CDR3 DNA reads TGTGCCAGCAGCAGACAGGGGGTAACTAATGAAAAACTGTTTTTT.

This rearrangement joins TRBV5-1 to TRBJ2-5, with D perhaps TRBD1 or TRBD2 (5 bases each). Deletions cut 3 bases from V and 5 bases from J, with 11 bases between. This CDR3 region has 13 residues. CDR1 and CDR2 (germline): SGHRS, YFSETQ. CDR3 nucleotide sequence: TGCGCCAGCAGCTCGGGACCTCGGGAGACCCAGTACTTC. Translation: CASSSGPRETQYF.